What follows are 12 T cell receptor beta chains derived from one specimen sequenced in a study of shared clonotypes between healthy human individuals. Naive-designated CD8 cells lacked CD45RO, were positively enriched for CCR7, and omitted terminally differentiated effector memory CD45RA+ cells. Here immunoSEQ multiplex PCR was the method, and the copy in TCRdb shows in-frame clones only, minus some. Here the sample spans over 2 million clones, just under 95% being singletons. Material: naive CD8+ T cells sorted from blood. The receptors derive from a man aged 18 to 29 in good health.

The DNA for the CDR3 is TGTGCCAGCAGCTCCCCGGCGGGGCCGACGGGGAGGCCAGATACGCAGTATTTT. It is translated as CASSSPAGPTGRPDTQYF. This chain joins TRBV7-9 and TRBJ2-3; the D gene is possibly TRBD2 (6 bases). CDR1 is SEHNR, CDR2 FQNEAQ, per germline (reference sequence). The germline V and J ends were trimmed by 4 bases and 4 bases, with 24 bases remaining between them. This CDR3 spans 18 amino acids.

V usage is TRBV19 and J usage is TRBJ2-7, with TRBD2 as a possible D gene (5 bases). This CDR3 is built from 15 residues. Germline V gene lookup returns CDR1 LNHDA and CDR2 SQIVND (reference sequence). V was shortened by 4 bases and J by 1 base, with 14 bases between the two germline ends. The CDR3 sequence: CASSNFRGFSYEQYF. The CDR3 nucleotides are TGTGCCAGTAGTAATTTTCGAGGGTTTTCCTACGAGCAGTACTTC.

V is TRBV2 and J is TRBJ2-7, with 12 nucleotides matching TRBD1. After removal of 4 bases from V and 4 bases from J, the junction contained 5 bases not matched to a gene. This CDR3 is 15 amino acids long. Germline V gene lookup returns CDR1 SNHLY and CDR2 FYNNEI. CDR3: CASSGGDRGLYEQYF. In DNA, the CDR3 is TGTGCCAGCAGTGGAGGGGACAGGGGGCTGTACGAGCAGTACTTC.

The chain has TRBV6-5 and TRBJ2-5; tentative D call: TRBD2 (7 bases). The CDR3 loop spans 15 amino acids. V was trimmed by 5 bases and J by 5 bases, leaving 18 bases between them. The germline gives CDR1 MNHEY, CDR2 SVGAGI. CDR3 sequence reads: CASSATEGGAETQYF. The CDR3 coding sequence is TGTGCCAGCAGTGCCACCGAGGGGGGGGCTGAGACCCAGTACTTC.

The DNA of the CDR3 is TGTGCCAGCAGCTTGGAACCGGGGAATCCCGGGGAGCTGTTTTTT. Translation gives CASSLEPGNPGELFF. The chain combines TRBV5-6 with TRBJ2-2; maybe TRBD2 (5 bases). The ends were cut back, 0 bases at V and 6 bases at J, with 12 bases in the middle. There are 15 residues in the CDR3. Per germline, CDR1 SGHDT and CDR2 YYEEEE.

The chain has TRBV6-6 and TRBJ2-7; 7 bases match TRBD1. J gave up 3 bases and V 2 bases, and 7 bases lay outside the gene matches. The CDR3 extends over 15 amino acids. Germline lookup yields CDR1 MNHNY and CDR2 SVGAGI (reference sequence). The CDR3 spells CASSYPPDRVYEQYF. In DNA, the CDR3 is TGTGCCAGCAGTTACCCACCCGACAGGGTCTACGAGCAGTACTTC.

The DNA for the CDR3 is TGCGCCAGCAGCCAAGAGGGGGGACAGGGGGCTGAGAACACTGAAGCTTTCTTT. Translating gives CASSQEGGQGAENTEAFF. The chain has TRBV4-3 and TRBJ1-1; 12 nucleotides match TRBD1. J gave up 1 base and V 0 bases, and 6 bases lay outside the gene matches. CDR1 and CDR2 (germline): LGHNA, YSLEER. The CDR3 totals 18 residues.

The chain employs TRBV4-1 and TRBJ2-1; 12 nucleotides match TRBD2. Trimming cost V 4 bases and J 10 bases; bases outside gene matches: 8. This CDR3 spans 15 amino acids. Germline V gene lookup returns CDR1 MGHRA and CDR2 YSYEKL. CDR3 sequence reads: CASSRTSGGPREQFF. CDR3 coding DNA: TGCGCCAGCAGCCGAACTAGCGGGGGGCCGCGGGAGCAGTTCTTC.

The chain combines TRBV27 with TRBJ1-1; D gene uncertain. This CDR3 comprises 12 residues. Germline CDR1 reads MNHEY; CDR2 reads SMNVEV (reference sequence). V lost 2 bases to trimming and J lost 8 bases, with 9 bases between them. This CDR3 is CASSLPGKEAFF. The DNA of the CDR3 is TGTGCCAGCAGTTTACCCGGTAAGGAAGCTTTCTTT.

V gene TRBV19 combines with J gene TRBJ1-5; D remains unclear. CDR3 size: 13 residues. CDR1 and CDR2 from the germline V gene are LNHDA and SQIVND (reference sequence). The V and J ends lost 3 bases and 5 bases respectively, with 8 bases between them. CDR3 in DNA: TGTGCCAGTAGTATCCCGGGATATCAGCCCCAGCATTTT. It yields the protein CASSIPGYQPQHF.

The CDR3: CASSLGGIMNTEAFF. The CDR3 DNA reads as TGCGCCAGCAGCCTGGGTGGGATCATGAACACTGAAGCTTTCTTT. The chain links TRBV4-1 to TRBJ1-1; D unclear. Germline CDR1 MGHRA, CDR2 YSYEKL. V was trimmed by 4 bases and J by 0 bases, leaving 12 bases between them. The CDR3 extends over 15 amino acids.

The genes are TRBV29-1 and TRBJ2-7; the match to TRBD1 covers 10 bases. Germline V gene sequence: CDR1 SQVTM, CDR2 ANQGSEA. CDR3 length equals 16 residues. V trimming: 3 bases; J trimming: 2 bases; junction bases outside the gene matches: 10. CDR3 protein: CSVEVPGGTGAYEQYF. Here the CDR3 DNA reads TGCAGCGTTGAGGTTCCTGGTGGGACAGGGGCCTACGAGCAGTACTTC.